This entry concerns a single TCR beta chain. The data were obtained in a study of T cells in Graves' hyperthyroidism and ophthalmopathy. In making diagnoses, clinical symptoms, serum thyroxine and TRAb, thyroid ultrasound and orbital computed tomography were all used. Isolation of PBMCs was performed on about 10 ml fresh peripheral blood. RNA transcripts served as the template for amplifying TCR beta CDR3 regions. When the TCR CDR3 underwent first-round RT-PCR, the HTBI primer set was used. One entry per CDR3 protein, called by TCRdb with MiXCR from the multiplex PCR reads. The sample records about 410,000 distinct CDR3 sequences, roughly 14% being singletons. V dropped 4 bases and J dropped 3; count of bases not matched to a gene: 10. Germline CDR1 SNHLY, CDR2 FYNNEI. CDR3 length equals 16 residues.

The sequenced sample consisted of blood. The TCR comes from a man between 18 and 29 years old with Graves' ophthalmopathy. The rearrangement links TRBV2 to TRBJ2-7, with 9 bases that match TRBD2. CDR3 amino acids: CASSGPREAGGYEQYF. Written as DNA, the CDR3 is TGTGCCAGCAGTGGCCCCCGGGAAGCGGGGGGCTACGAGCAGTACTTC.